Detailed here is one T cell receptor (beta chain). Its cognate antigen is unknown. This record comes from a study of cytomegalovirus exposure and HLA in healthy donors. Whole-study findings and limits: It was approximately 160 TCR beta chains that were listed as cytomegalovirus-associated.

The PCR made use of 60 Vbeta and 13 Jbeta primers. Clones were read by immunoSEQ multiplex PCR, and TCRdb kept only the in-frame ones, dropping some. The sample yields 210,000 or so clones, roughly 80% seen once. CDR3 length: 13 amino acids. The V and J ends lost 2 bases and 4 bases respectively, with 8 bases between them. From germline, CDR1 is SGHTA and CDR2 FQGTGA. This receptor was identified in a man aged 35 to 55 in good health and CMV-seronegative. V and J are TRBV7-3 and TRBJ2-5; no clear D gene. The sample consisted of PBMCs. The CDR3: CASSLGEAETQYF. CDR3 nucleotides: TGTGCCAGCAGCTTAGGAGAGGCAGAGACCCAGTACTTC.